What follows describes a single T cell receptor (beta chain). The data belong to a study of T cell responses to AZD1222 COVID-19 vaccine. Here immunoSEQ multiplex PCR was the method, and the copy in TCRdb shows in-frame clones only, minus some. The data show around 140,000 clones, roughly 92% seen once. Germline V CDR1 and CDR2: SGHAT, FQNNGV. Trimming removed 3 bases from V and 1 base from J, with 15 bases in between. This CDR3 comprises 16 residues. The material sequenced was peripheral blood, taken on day 0 of AZD1222 vaccination. V and J are TRBV11-2 and TRBJ1-1, with D maybe TRBD1 (6 bases). The sequence derives from an adult in good health. The CDR3 loop is CASSFARGGGNTEAFF. The CDR3 DNA sequence: TGTGCCAGCAGCTTCGCCAGGGGAGGGGGGAACACTGAAGCTTTCTTT.